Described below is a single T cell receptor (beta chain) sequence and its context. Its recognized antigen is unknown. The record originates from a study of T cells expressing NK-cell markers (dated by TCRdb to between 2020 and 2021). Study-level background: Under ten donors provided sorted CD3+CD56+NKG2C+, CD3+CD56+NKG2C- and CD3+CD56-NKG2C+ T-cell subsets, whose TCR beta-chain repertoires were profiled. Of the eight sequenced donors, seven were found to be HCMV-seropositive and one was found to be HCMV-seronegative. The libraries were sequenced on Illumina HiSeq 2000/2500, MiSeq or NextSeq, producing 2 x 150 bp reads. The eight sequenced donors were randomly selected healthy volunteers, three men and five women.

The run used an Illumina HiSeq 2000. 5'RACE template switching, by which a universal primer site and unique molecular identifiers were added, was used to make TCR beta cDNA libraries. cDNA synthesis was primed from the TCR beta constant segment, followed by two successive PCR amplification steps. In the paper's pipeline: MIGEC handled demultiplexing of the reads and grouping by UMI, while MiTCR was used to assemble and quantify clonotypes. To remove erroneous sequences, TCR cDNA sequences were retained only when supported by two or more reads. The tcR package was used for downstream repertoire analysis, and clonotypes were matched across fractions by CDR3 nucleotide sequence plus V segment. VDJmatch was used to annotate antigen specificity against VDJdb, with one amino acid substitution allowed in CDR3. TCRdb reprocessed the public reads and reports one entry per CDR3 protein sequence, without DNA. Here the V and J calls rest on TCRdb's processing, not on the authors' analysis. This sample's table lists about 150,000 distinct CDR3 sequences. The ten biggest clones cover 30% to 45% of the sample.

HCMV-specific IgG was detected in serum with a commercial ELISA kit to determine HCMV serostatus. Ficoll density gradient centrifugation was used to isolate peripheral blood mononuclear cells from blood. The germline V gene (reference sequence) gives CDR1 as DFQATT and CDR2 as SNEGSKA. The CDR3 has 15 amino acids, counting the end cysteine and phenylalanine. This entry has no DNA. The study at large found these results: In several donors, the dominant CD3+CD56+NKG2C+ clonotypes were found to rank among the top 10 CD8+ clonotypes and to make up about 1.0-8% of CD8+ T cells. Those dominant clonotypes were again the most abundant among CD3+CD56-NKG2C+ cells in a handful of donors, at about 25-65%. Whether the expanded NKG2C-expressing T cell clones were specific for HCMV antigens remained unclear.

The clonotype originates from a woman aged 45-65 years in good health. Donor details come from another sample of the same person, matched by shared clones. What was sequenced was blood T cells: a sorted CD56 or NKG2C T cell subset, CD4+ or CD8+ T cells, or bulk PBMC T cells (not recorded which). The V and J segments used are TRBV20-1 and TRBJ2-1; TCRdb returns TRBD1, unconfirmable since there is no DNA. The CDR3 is CSARDPGQTYNEQFF.